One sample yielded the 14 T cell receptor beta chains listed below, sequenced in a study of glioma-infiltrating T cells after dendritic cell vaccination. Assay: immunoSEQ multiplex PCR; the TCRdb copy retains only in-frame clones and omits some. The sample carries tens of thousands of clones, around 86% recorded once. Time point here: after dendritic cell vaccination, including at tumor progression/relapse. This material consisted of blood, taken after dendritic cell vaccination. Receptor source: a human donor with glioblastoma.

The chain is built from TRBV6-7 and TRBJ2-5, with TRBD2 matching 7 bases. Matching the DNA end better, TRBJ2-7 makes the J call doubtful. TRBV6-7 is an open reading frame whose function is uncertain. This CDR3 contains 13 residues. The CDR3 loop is CASIWRETYEQYF. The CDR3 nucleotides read TGTGCCAGCATCTGGCGGGAGACCTACGAGCAGTACTTC.

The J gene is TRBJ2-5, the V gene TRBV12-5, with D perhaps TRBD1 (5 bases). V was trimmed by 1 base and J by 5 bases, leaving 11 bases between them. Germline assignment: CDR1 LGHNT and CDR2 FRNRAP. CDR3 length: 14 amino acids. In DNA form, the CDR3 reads TGTGCTAGTGGTTTGGGACAGAATCTGGAGACCCAGTACTTC. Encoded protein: CASGLGQNLETQYF.

CDR3: CASSRAGGTYNEQFF. The CDR3 DNA follows: TGCGCCAGCAGTCGAGCGGGAGGGACCTACAATGAGCAGTTCTTC. The V and J genes are TRBV10-1 and TRBJ2-1; 10 bases are a match to TRBD2. V lost 5 bases, J lost 2 bases, and 3 bases stayed unmatched. This CDR3 has 15 residues. The germline CDR1 and CDR2 sequences are WNHNN and SYGVQD (reference sequence).

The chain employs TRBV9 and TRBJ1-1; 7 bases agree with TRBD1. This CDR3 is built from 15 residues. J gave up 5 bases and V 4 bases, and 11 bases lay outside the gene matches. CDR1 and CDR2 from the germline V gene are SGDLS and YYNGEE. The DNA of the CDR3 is TGTGCCAGCAGCTACCAACAGGGGAAGGGAACTGAAGCTTTCTTT. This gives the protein CASSYQQGKGTEAFF. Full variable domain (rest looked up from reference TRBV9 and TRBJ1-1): DSGVTQTPKHLITATGQRVTLRCSPRSGDLSVYWYQQSLDQGLQFLIQYYNGEERAKGNILERFSAQQFPDLHSELNLSSLELGDSALYFCASSYQQGKGTEAFFGQGTRLTVV.

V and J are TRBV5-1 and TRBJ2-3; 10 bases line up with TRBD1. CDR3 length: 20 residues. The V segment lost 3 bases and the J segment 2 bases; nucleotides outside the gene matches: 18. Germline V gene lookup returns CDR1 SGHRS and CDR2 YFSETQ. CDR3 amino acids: CASSSKKGQGSLTFTDTQYF. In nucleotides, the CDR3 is TGCGCCAGCAGCTCTAAGAAGGGACAGGGGTCGTTAACTTTCACAGATACGCAGTATTTT. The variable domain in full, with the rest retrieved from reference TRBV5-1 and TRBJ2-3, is KAGVTQTPRYLIKTRGQQVTLSCSPISGHRSVSWYQQTPGQGLQFLFEYFSETQRNKGNFPGRFSGRQFSNSRSEMNVSTLELGDSALYLCASSSKKGQGSLTFTDTQYFGPGTRLTVL.

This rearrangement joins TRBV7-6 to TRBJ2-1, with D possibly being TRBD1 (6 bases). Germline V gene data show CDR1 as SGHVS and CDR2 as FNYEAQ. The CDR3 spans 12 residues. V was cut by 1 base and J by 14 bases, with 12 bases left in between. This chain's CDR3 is CASSLELGAEFF. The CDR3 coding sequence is TGTGCCAGCAGCTTAGAGCTGGGGGCAGAGTTCTTC.

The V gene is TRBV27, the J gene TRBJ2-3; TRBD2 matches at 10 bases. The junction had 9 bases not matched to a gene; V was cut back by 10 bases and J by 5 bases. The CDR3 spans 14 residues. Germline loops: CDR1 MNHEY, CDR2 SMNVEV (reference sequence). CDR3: CATLAGAGGDTQYF. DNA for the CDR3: TGTGCCACCCTAGCGGGGGCCGGAGGAGATACGCAGTATTTT.

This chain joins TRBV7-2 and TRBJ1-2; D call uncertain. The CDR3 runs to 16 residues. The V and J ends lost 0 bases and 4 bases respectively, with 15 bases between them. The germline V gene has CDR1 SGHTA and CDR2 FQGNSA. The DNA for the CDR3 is TGTGCCAGCAGCTTAGCGGCTAGAGGAGGGCTCTATGGCTACACCTTC. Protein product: CASSLAARGGLYGYTF.

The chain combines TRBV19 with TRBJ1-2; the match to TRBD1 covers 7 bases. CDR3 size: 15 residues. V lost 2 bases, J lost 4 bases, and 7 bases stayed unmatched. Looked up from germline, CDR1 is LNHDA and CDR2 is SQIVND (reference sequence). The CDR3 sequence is CASSIRAGGGYGYTF. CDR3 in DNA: TGTGCCAGTAGTATACGGGCAGGGGGTGGCTATGGCTACACCTTC.

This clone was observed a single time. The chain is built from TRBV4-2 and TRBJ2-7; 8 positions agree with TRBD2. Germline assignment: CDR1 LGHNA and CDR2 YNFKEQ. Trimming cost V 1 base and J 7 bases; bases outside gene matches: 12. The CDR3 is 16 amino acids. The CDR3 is CASSQVGGSGIGEQYF. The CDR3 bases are TGTGCCAGCAGCCAAGTGGGGGGTAGCGGGATTGGGGAGCAGTACTTC.

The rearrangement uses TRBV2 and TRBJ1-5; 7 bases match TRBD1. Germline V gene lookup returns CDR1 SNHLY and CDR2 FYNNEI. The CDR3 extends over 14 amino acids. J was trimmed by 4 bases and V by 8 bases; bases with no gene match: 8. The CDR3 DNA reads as TGTGCCAGCGAAGAGAACAGGGGTAATCAGCCCCAGCATTTT. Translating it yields CASEENRGNQPQHF.

The CDR3 loop reads CASSRLGGNPPSPLHF. Here the CDR3 DNA reads TGTGCCAGCAGCCGACTGGGGGGGAACCCTCCTTCACCCCTCCACTTT. The J gene is TRBJ1-6, the V gene TRBV7-9, with D maybe TRBD1 (5 bases). The CDR3 contains 16 residues. Germline V gives CDR1 SEHNR, CDR2 FQNEAQ (reference sequence). V was cut by 5 bases and J by 9 bases, with 20 bases left in between.

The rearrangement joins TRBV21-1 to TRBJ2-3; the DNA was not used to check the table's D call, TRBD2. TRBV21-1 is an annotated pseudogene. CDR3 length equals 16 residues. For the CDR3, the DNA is TGTGCCAGCAGCAAAGGTGGCCGGGGTGGCACAGATACGCAGTATTTT. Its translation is CASSKGGRGGTDTQYF.

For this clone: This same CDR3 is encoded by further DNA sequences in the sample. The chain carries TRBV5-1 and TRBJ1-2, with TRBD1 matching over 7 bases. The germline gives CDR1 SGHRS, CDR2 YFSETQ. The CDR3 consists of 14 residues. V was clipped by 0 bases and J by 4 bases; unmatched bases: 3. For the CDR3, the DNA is TGCGCCAGCAGCTTGGGGACAGGTTTCTATGGCTACACCTTC. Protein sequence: CASSLGTGFYGYTF.